The TCR beta chain under discussion was sequenced for a study of T cells in localized non-small cell lung cancer. Overall study findings and caveats: Adjacent lung tissue had a median approximately 61 of the top 100 clones found in the tumor. Longer overall survival accompanied higher blood T cell density. Owing to sequencing of a solitary tumor region, heterogeneity cannot be discounted.

Per germline, CDR1 LNHDA and CDR2 SQIVND (reference sequence). V was trimmed by 2 bases and J by 1 base, leaving 5 bases between them. The CDR3 contains 13 residues. Produced via immunoSEQ multiplex PCR; TCRdb's table is partial and in-frame only. The table shows under 70,000 clones, with roughly 90% occurring only once. This clone was observed a single time. Its antigen is not identified. The chain carries TRBV19 and TRBJ1-1; D uncertain. The material was peripheral blood, obtained before any cancer treatment. The receptor was isolated from a woman aged 35 to 70 with stage I lung adenocarcinoma. The chain's CDR3 is CASSIQENTEAFF. The CDR3 DNA reads as TGTGCCAGTAGTATACAGGAGAACACTGAAGCTTTCTTT. Variable domain in full (rest from reference TRBV19 and TRBJ1-1): DGGITQSPKYLFRKEGQNVTLSCEQNLNHDAMYWYRQDPGQGLRLIYYSQIVNDFQKGDIAEGYSVSREKKESFPLTVTSAQKNPTAFYLCASSIQENTEAFFGQGTRLTVV.